This TCR beta chain was identified in a study of T cells after yellow fever vaccination. Study-wide results and limits: It was a weaker secondary response, yet one that peaked faster, at day 5 versus 15.

The CDR3 spans 15 residues. V dropped 5 bases and J dropped 2; count of bases not matched to a gene: 2. The germline V gene has CDR1 LNHDA and CDR2 SQIVND (reference sequence). Note on this clonotype: Its antigen remains unidentified.

UMIs and a universal primer site were added when TCR cDNA was made by 5'RACE template switching. TCRdb re-called the 5' RACE reads through MiXCR, storing one row per CDR3 protein. The sample has 500,000 to 700,000 distinct CDR3 sequences, roughly 21% seen once. The origin of this receptor is a man aged 30 to 39 who received the YFV17D yellow fever vaccine. This sequence joins TRBV19 and TRBJ2-6, with 8 positions matching TRBD1. Sequencing used PBMCs, obtained 15 days after the yellow fever booster vaccination. The CDR3 nucleotides are TGTGCCAGTAGTGAGACAGGGGCTGGGGCCAACGTCCTGACTTTC. This translates into CASSETGAGANVLTF.